Below, one TCR beta chain is given with its context. The V and J ends lost 0 bases and 3 bases, in that order; junction bases with no gene match: 9. The CDR3 has 18 residues. The sample originates from a study of blood T cell repertoires in COVID-19. The overall study: Samples taken during acute and convalescent COVID-19 were collected in the United States, Italy and Spain.

Original data processing: Amplification of reference gene primers provided the estimated nucleated cell counts. Data came from immunoSEQ multiplex PCR; TCRdb stores just in-frame clones and leaves some out. V and J calls and clone size are as listed in that table; D and trimming were resolved from the DNA. Of about 280,000 clones detected, about four fifths appear once; the ten largest clones hold roughly a tenth. The receptor was isolated from a woman in her forties or fifties who had recovered from COVID-19. Sequences were obtained from peripheral blood. The V and J genes are TRBV23-1 and TRBJ1-5; 9 bases align to TRBD1. TRBV23-1 is an open reading frame whose function is uncertain. CDR3 in amino acids: CASSQSNRGQGFNQPQHF. CDR3 sequence (DNA): TGCGCCAGCAGTCAATCGAACCGGGGACAGGGATTCAATCAGCCCCAGCATTTT.